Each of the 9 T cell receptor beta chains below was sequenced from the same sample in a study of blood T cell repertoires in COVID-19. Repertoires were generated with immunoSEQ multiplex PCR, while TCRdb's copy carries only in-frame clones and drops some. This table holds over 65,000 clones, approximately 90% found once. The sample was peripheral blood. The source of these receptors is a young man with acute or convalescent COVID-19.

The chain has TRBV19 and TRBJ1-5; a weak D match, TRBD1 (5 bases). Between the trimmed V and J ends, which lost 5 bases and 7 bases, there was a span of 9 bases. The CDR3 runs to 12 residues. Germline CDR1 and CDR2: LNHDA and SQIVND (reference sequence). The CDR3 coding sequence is TGTGCCAGTAGTGGGGCTTGGCAGCCCCAGCATTTT. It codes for CASSGAWQPQHF.

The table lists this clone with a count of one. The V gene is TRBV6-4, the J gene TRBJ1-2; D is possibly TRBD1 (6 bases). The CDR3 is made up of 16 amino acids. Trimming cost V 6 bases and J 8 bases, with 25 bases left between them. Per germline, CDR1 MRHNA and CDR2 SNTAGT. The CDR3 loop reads CASSRGPLNDMHGYTF. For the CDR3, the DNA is TGTGCCAGCAGCAGGGGACCCTTAAACGATATGCACGGCTACACCTTC.

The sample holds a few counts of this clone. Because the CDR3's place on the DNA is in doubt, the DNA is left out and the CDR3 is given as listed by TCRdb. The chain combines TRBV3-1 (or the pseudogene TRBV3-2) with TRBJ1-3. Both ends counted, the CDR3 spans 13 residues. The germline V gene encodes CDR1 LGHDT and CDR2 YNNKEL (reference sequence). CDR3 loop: CASSQVGSGNAHF.

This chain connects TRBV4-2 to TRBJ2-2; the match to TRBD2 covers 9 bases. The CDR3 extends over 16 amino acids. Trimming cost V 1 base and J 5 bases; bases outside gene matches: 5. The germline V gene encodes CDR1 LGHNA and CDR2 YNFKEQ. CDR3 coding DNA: TGTGCCAGCAGCCAAGGACTAGCGGATGCAACCGGGGAGCTGTTTTTT. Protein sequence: CASSQGLADATGELFF.

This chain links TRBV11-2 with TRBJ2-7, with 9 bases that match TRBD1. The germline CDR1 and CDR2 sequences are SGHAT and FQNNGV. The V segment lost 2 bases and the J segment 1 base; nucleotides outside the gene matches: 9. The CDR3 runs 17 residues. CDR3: CASSLSTGGLLSYEQYF. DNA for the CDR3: TGTGCCAGCAGCTTAAGTACAGGGGGCCTCCTATCCTACGAGCAGTACTTC.

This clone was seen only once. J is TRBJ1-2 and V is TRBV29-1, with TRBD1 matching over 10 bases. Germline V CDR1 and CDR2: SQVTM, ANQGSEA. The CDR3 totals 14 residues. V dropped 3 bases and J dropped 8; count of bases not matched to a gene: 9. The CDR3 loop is CSVDMGQGPGGYTF. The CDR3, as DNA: TGCAGCGTTGACATGGGACAGGGGCCCGGCGGCTACACCTTC.

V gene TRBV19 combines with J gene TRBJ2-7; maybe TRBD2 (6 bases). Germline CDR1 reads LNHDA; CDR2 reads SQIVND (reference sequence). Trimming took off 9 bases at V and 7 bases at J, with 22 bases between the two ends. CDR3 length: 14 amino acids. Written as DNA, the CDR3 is TGTGCCAGCTCCCGTAGCGGAGAGCATTGGGAGCAGTACTTC. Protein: CASSRSGEHWEQYF.

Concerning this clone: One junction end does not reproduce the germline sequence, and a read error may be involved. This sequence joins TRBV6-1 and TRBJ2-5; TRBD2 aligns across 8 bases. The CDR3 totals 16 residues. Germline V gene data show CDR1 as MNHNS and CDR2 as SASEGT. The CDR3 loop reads CASREARGGASETQYF. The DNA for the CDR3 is TGTGCCAGCAGGGAAGCCCGGGGGGGCGCATCGGAGACCCAGTACTTC.

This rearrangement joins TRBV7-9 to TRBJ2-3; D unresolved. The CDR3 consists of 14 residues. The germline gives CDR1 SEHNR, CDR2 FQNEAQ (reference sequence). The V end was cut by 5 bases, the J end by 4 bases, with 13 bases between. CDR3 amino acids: CASSPSVGSDTQYF. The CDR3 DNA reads TGTGCCAGCAGCCCGTCCGTGGGCTCAGATACGCAGTATTTT.